The sequence of this T cell receptor (beta chain) was determined in a study of long-term antiretroviral therapy in people with HIV. Version v3.0 of the immunoSEQ assay ran at survey level. Repertoires were generated with immunoSEQ multiplex PCR, while TCRdb's copy carries only in-frame clones and drops some. The sample yields 20,000 to 25,000 clones, roughly 84% seen once. Study-level points and caveats: Clones that expanded before ART (that is, prior to treatment) dominated the repertoire at all time points.

This clone was found a few times. Its antigen is currently unknown. Trimming cost V 5 bases and J 10 bases, with 17 bases left between them. This CDR3 spans 13 amino acids. Germline V gene sequence: CDR1 PRHDT, CDR2 FYEKMQ (reference sequence). V gene TRBV13 combines with J gene TRBJ1-1, with D perhaps TRBD1 (5 bases). This receptor was obtained from a man aged 35-49 years with HIV. This specimen consisted of unsorted PBMCs, obtained 2.3 to 2.5 years after starting antiretroviral therapy. The CDR3 sequence: CASSPRGGEGAFF. CDR3 in DNA: TGTGCCAGCAGCCCACGAGGAGGGGAAGGAGCTTTCTTT.